This T cell receptor (beta chain) was recorded in a study of regulatory T cells in long-lasting Graves disease. The wider study: Antithyroid drug exposure in newly diagnosed Graves' patients had lasted under 3 months.

Time point described: newly diagnosed GD, antithyroid drugs for less than 3 months. TCR sequences were obtained from RNA taken from PBMCs. This clonotype was found many times. To make TCR beta libraries, researchers used iRepertoire HTBI primers and Arm-PCR of CDR3 regions. TCRdb fed the multiplex PCR reads into MiXCR, producing one record per CDR3 protein. The data hold more than 350,000 distinct CDR3 sequences, with about 15% observed a single time. Germline CDR1 and CDR2: SGHRS and YFSETQ. The CDR3 covers 15 residues. With V trimmed by 4 bases and J by 4 bases, 7 bases remained unmatched. The same specimen was also included in a second study, on T cells in Graves' hyperthyroidism and ophthalmopathy. From that second work: Among thyroid clonotypes expanded above 0.001, most also appeared in blood.

The rearrangement links TRBV5-1 to TRBJ2-2; 7 bases align to TRBD2. The sample was peripheral blood mononuclear cells (PBMCs), taken at new diagnosis, from a patient treated with antithyroid drugs. The clonotype was recovered from a woman under 40 with Graves disease. The CDR3 protein is CASSADGGSTGELFF. CDR3 nucleotide sequence: TGCGCCAGCAGCGCTGACGGGGGGAGCACCGGGGAGCTGTTTTTT.